These 18 T cell receptor beta chains were all obtained from the same sample, sequenced in a study of identical twins. TCRdb reprocessed the 5' RACE reads with MiXCR, giving one entry per CDR3 protein. The table lists roughly 190,000 distinct CDR3 sequences, approximately 15% of them singletons, with 35% to 50% in the top ten. This sample also appeared in a second study, on T cells expressing NK-cell markers.

Sequenced: CD8+ T cells sorted from blood. These receptors were obtained from a woman under 30 in good health.

This clonotype was found a few times. CDR3 DNA: TGTGCCAGCAGCTTAGGGGGCCCGACGGCACTAGGCTATGGCTACACCTTC. It encodes CASSLGGPTALGYGYTF. V and J are TRBV7-9 and TRBJ1-2, with TRBD1 as a possible D gene (5 bases). The V end lost 1 base, the J end lost 4 bases, and 19 bases lay between the germline ends. The CDR3 spans 17 residues. The V gene's germline CDR1 is SEHNR and CDR2 FQNEAQ (reference sequence).

The sample holds a few counts of this clonotype. J is TRBJ2-1 and V is TRBV9; TRBD2 matches 10 bases. Losses at the gene ends were 7 bases for V and 0 bases for J; bases not matched to a gene: 7. The CDR3 length is 16 residues. Germline V gives CDR1 SGDLS, CDR2 YYNGEE. The CDR3 region has the DNA TGTGCCAGCGATCGTAGCGGGAGGCCCTCCTACAATGAGCAGTTCTTC. It codes for CASDRSGRPSYNEQFF.

This clonotype has only a few counts. The rearrangement joins TRBV12-3 or TRBV12-4 to TRBJ1-1; D unresolved. V was pared by 7 bases and J by 2 bases, with 17 bases between. This CDR3 region has 15 residues. CDR3 sequence: CASTPPLDGNTEAFF. CDR3 DNA sequence: TGTGCCAGCACCCCACCCTTAGACGGTAACACTGAAGCTTTCTTT.

For this clonotype: This likely comes from a read error, as the CDR3 has no conserved phenylalanine or tryptophan at its end. The genes are TRBV20-1 and TRBJ2-4; the match to TRBD2 covers 8 bases. Germline assignment: CDR1 DFQATT and CDR2 SNEGSKA (reference sequence). This CDR3 comprises 16 residues. Trimming cost V 3 bases and J 0 bases; bases outside gene matches: 7. CDR3: CSARRGLAGAKNIQYI. The CDR3 nucleotides are TGCAGTGCTAGGCGCGGGCTAGCGGGAGCCAAAAACATTCAGTACATC.

This clonotype came up a few times. CDR3 bases: TGTGCCAGCAGCCCCGAGGGGGGGATATCAGATACGCAGTATTTT. Protein sequence: CASSPEGGISDTQYF. This chain uses TRBV9 with TRBJ2-3; the D gene is possibly TRBD2 (7 bases). The germline gives CDR1 SGDLS, CDR2 YYNGEE. The CDR3 covers 15 residues. V was pared by 4 bases and J by 4 bases, with 16 bases between.

This clonotype appeared a few times. The chain uses TRBV20-1 and TRBJ1-1; D is unresolved. This CDR3 contains 14 residues. V was clipped by 0 bases and J by 2 bases, with 10 bases between them. The germline V gene encodes CDR1 DFQATT and CDR2 SNEGSKA (reference sequence). CDR3 nucleotides: TGCAGTGCTAGAGATGGGTACCTAAACACTGAAGCTTTCTTT. Residues: CSARDGYLNTEAFF.

The chain has TRBV10-3 and TRBJ2-4, with unresolved D. Germline CDR1 ENHRY, CDR2 SYGVKD. This CDR3 has 18 residues. Trimming took off 3 bases at V and 1 base at J, with 19 bases between the two ends. CDR3 residues: CAISDPDRTMGAKNIQYF. CDR3 DNA: TGTGCCATCAGTGACCCGGACCGCACCATGGGGGCCAAAAACATTCAGTACTTC.

Ten or more counts support this clonotype. The chain combines TRBV29-1 with TRBJ1-1; 8 bases fit TRBD1. The CDR3 runs to 14 residues. The J segment lost 6 bases and the V segment lost 3 bases, leaving 9 bases of the junction unmatched. Germline values: CDR1 SQVTM, CDR2 ANQGSEA. CDR3 in DNA: TGCAGCGTTGATGCAGGGGGCGCTTCGGCTGAAGCTTTCTTT. Translating gives CSVDAGGASAEAFF.

CDR3 DNA: TGTGCCAGCAGCGTATTGACGGGGGGGCCGAGAGATACGCAGTATTTT. Protein sequence: CASSVLTGGPRDTQYF. The rearrangement links TRBV9 to TRBJ2-3; 8 bases are a match to TRBD2. CDR1 and CDR2 (germline): SGDLS, YYNGEE. With V trimmed by 1 base and J by 5 bases, 9 bases remained unmatched. This CDR3 has 16 amino acids. The full variable domain, with the rest looked up from reference TRBV9 and TRBJ2-3, is DSGVTQTPKHLITATGQRVTLRCSPRSGDLSVYWYQQSLDQGLQFLIQYYNGEERAKGNILERFSAQQFPDLHSELNLSSLELGDSALYFCASSVLTGGPRDTQYFGPGTRLTVL.

This clonotype was seen a handful of times. V and J are TRBV6-5 and TRBJ2-3; no clear D. The germline CDR1 and CDR2 sequences are MNHEY and SVGAGI. The CDR3 extends over 11 amino acids. Trimming shortened V by 5 bases and J by 6 bases, and 6 bases separated the two germline ends. CDR3: CASSAADTQYF. DNA for the CDR3: TGTGCCAGCAGTGCCGCGGATACGCAGTATTTT.

V usage is TRBV10-2 and J usage is TRBJ2-5; D is unclear. Germline values: CDR1 WSHSY, CDR2 SAAADI. V was clipped by 8 bases and J by 9 bases, with 16 bases between them. The CDR3 is 12 amino acids. The CDR3 region is CASALLGEAQYF. DNA for the CDR3: TGCGCCAGCGCGCTTCTCGGTGAGGCCCAGTACTTC.

A few counts support this clonotype. This chain connects TRBV7-9 to TRBJ2-2; D gene uncertain. Trimming left V 3 bases short and J 7 bases short, with 15 bases between. The length of the CDR3 is 15 residues. Germline V gives CDR1 SEHNR, CDR2 FQNEAQ (reference sequence). The DNA of the CDR3 is TGTGCCAGCAGCTTGGCGGATAAAACAATCGGGGAGCTGTTTTTT. Translating it yields CASSLADKTIGELFF.

The CDR3 protein is CASFWAGGYTF. CDR3 in DNA: TGTGCCAGTTTCTGGGCCGGTGGCTACACCTTC. The chain recombines TRBV25-1 with TRBJ1-2; D uncertain. This CDR3 region has 11 residues. Germline-derived CDR1 and CDR2 are MGHDK and SYGVNS. V lost 9 bases to trimming and J lost 7 bases, with 12 bases between them.

The V call is TRBV5-1, the J call TRBJ1-2; TRBD1 matches 10 bases. Per germline, CDR1 SGHRS and CDR2 YFSETQ. The ends lost 2 bases at V and 8 bases at J; junction bases unmatched: 6. The CDR3 spans 14 residues. CDR3: CASSFWTGGLGYTF. The CDR3 bases are TGCGCCAGCAGCTTTTGGACAGGGGGATTGGGCTACACCTTC.

The chain combines TRBV6-5 with TRBJ2-2, with 9 bases fitting TRBD2. There are 15 residues in the CDR3. Trimming removed 0 bases from V and 5 bases from J; junction bases left unmatched: 1. From germline, CDR1 is MNHEY and CDR2 SVGAGI. CDR3 loop: CASSYSAGGTGELFF. The CDR3 nucleotides are TGTGCCAGCAGTTACTCGGCGGGGGGGACCGGGGAGCTGTTTTTT.

V usage is TRBV19 and J usage is TRBJ2-7; D tentatively fits TRBD1 or TRBD2 (7 bases each). With 7 bases removed from V and 5 bases from J, the gap between germline ends came to 18 bases. The CDR3 covers 14 residues. Germline CDR1 and CDR2: LNHDA and SQIVND (reference sequence). The CDR3 nucleotides are TGTGCCAGTACCCCTCAGGGGGGGGTTCACGAGCAGTACTTC. Protein product: CASTPQGGVHEQYF.

The sample holds many counts of this clonotype. This sequence joins TRBV27 and TRBJ2-7; TRBD2 aligns across 8 bases. Germline-derived CDR1 and CDR2 are MNHEY and SMNVEV (reference sequence). The CDR3 runs 12 residues. V shed 3 bases, J shed 7 bases, and the junction held 2 bases outside the gene matches. The CDR3 region is CASSFGGGEQYF. The CDR3 DNA follows: TGTGCCAGCAGTTTCGGGGGGGGAGAGCAGTACTTC.

In DNA, the CDR3 is TGCGCCAGCAGCGAATTTACCGGGGAGCTGTTTTTT. This codes for CASSEFTGELFF. The chain joins TRBV5-1 to TRBJ2-2; D is unclear. The CDR3 spans 12 residues. In germline, CDR1 is SGHRS, CDR2 YFSETQ. V gave up 4 bases and J gave up 5 bases, with 6 bases separating them.